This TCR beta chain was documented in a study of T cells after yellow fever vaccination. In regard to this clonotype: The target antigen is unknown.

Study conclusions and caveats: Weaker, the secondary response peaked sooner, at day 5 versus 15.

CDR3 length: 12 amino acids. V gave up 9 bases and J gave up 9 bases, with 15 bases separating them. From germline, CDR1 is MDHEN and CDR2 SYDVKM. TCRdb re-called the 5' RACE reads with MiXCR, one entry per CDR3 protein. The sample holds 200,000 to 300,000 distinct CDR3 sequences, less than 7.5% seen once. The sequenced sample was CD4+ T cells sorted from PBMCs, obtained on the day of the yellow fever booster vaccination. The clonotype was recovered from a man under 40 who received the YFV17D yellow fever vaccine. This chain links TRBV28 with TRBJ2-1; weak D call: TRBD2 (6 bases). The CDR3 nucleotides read TGTGCCAGTTCCCGGGGGTCCAGTGAGCAGTTCTTC. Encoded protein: CASSRGSSEQFF.